The T cell receptor (beta chain) described here comes from a study of T cells in women clearing cervical HPV infection. Study-level background: No precancer developed; the control's incident HPV16 infection cleared within 12 months.

Method: immunoSEQ multiplex PCR; TCRdb's copy keeps in-frame clones and lacks some. The sample data list 21,000 or so clones. To note about this clone: What it binds is not known.

Whole-study findings and limits: Effector/memory and HPV-specific T cells were not isolated, and association timing is unknown.

This clonotype was sampled from a woman aged 18-69 years with a cervical HPV16 infection that either progressed to CIN3+ or cleared (not recorded which). Sequencing used blood buffy coat.

CDR3 DNA, as far as it was read: TGTGCCAGCAGCGTTCGAGGGGACTATGGC. It yields the protein CASSVRGDYG. From start to end, the CDR3 is CASSVRGDYGYTF. V usage is TRBV9 and J usage is TRBJ1-2; maybe TRBD1 (5 bases). The CDR3 end falls 3 residues outside the read, so it is completed with the germline J gene. The CDR3 loop spans 13 amino acids. V was cut by 2 bases and J by 3 bases, with 8 bases left in between. Germline CDR1 SGDLS, CDR2 YYNGEE.